The 26 T cell receptor beta chains in this list originate from one sample, sequenced in a study of T cell repertoires in aging, cancer and after chemotherapy. Amplification of TCR beta used genomic DNA extracted from peripheral blood. Multiplex touch-down PCR with TRB-A/B primers amplified rearranged V-D-J TRB sequences. TCRdb reprocessed the multiplex PCR reads via MiXCR and lists one record per CDR3 protein. Of about 5,000 distinct CDR3 sequences in the sample, around a third were seen once. What was sequenced was blood. The receptor set was obtained from a human donor with a blood cancer.

The chain is built from TRBV6-5 and TRBJ1-1; D is unclear. The CDR3 extends over 14 amino acids. Germline V gene data show CDR1 as MNHEY and CDR2 as SVGAGI. Deletions cut 2 bases from V and 4 bases from J, with 11 bases between. The CDR3 loop reads CASSYKRQFTEAFF. The DNA for the CDR3 is TGTGCCAGCAGTTACAAAAGGCAGTTCACTGAAGCTTTCTTT.

The rearrangement uses TRBV7-6 and TRBJ2-5; D gene ambiguous. The CDR3 is 16 residues long. V lost 1 base, J lost 1 base, and 13 bases lay in between. Per germline, CDR1 SGHVS and CDR2 FNYEAQ. The CDR3 sequence: CASSLGVRRIQETQYF. Written as DNA, the CDR3 is TGTGCCAGCAGCTTAGGGGTGAGACGGATCCAAGAGACCCAGTACTTC.

The chain has TRBV19 and TRBJ1-5; D is possibly TRBD1 (5 bases). This CDR3 is built from 16 residues. Trimming removed 1 base from V and 1 base from J, with 11 bases in between. Per the germline V gene, CDR1 is LNHDA and CDR2 is SQIVND (reference sequence). CDR3 DNA: TGTGCCAGTAGTATAGTACCAGGGAAAAGCAATCAGCCCCAGCATTTT. The encoded protein is CASSIVPGKSNQPQHF.

The CDR3 is CASSLGLAGGSDTQYF. For the CDR3, the DNA is TGTGCCAGCAGCTTGGGACTAGCGGGGGGGTCCGATACGCAGTATTTT. This rearrangement joins TRBV5-4 to TRBJ2-3, with 14 bases lining up with TRBD2. The CDR3 has 16 amino acids. Germline CDR1 SGHNT, CDR2 YYREEE (reference sequence). J lost 6 bases, V lost 0 bases, and 3 bases had no gene match. The whole variable domain, filled in from reference TRBV5-4 and TRBJ2-3, reads ETGVTQSPTHLIKTRGQQVTLRCSSQSGHNTVSWYQQALGQGPQFIFQYYREEENGRGNFPPRFSGLQFPNYSSELNVNALELDDSALYLCASSLGLAGGSDTQYFGPGTRLTVL.

By proportion, this clonotype is medium-sized. The gene calls are TRBV27 and TRBJ1-6, with 7 bases identical to TRBD1. Germline assignment: CDR1 MNHEY and CDR2 SMNVEV (reference sequence). CDR3 length: 13 residues. V was clipped by 8 bases and J by 4 bases; unmatched bases: 2. The CDR3 here is CASGTVYNSPLHF. CDR3 coding DNA: TGTGCCAGCGGGACAGTATATAATTCACCCCTCCACTTT.

A few counts support this clonotype. The gene calls are TRBV6-1 and TRBJ1-4; D is unclear. The CDR3 contains 13 residues. CDR1 and CDR2 (germline): MNHNS, SASEGT. Trimming left V 8 bases short and J 5 bases short, with 12 bases between. The CDR3 bases are TGTGCCAGCCAGGTCCTAGGCAATGAAAAACTGTTTTTT. Amino acids: CASQVLGNEKLFF.

In this sample, this clonotype turned up a few times. The CDR3 sequence: CASSYVRQGNAFEAFF. CDR3 coding DNA: TGTGCCAGCAGTTACGTCCGACAGGGCAACGCCTTTGAAGCTTTCTTT. This chain connects TRBV6-5 to TRBJ1-1; 7 nucleotides align to TRBD1. CDR3 length equals 16 residues. Trimming took 2 bases from V and 7 from J; bases not matched to a gene: 13. CDR1 is MNHEY and CDR2 is SVGAGI in the germline V gene.

Concerning this clonotype itself: This clone may be a read error of a much larger clone one base away. The rearrangement joins TRBV5-6 to TRBJ2-6; no clear D. The V end was cut by 2 bases, the J end by 8 bases, with 8 bases between. The CDR3 contains 13 residues. Germline CDR1 SGHDT, CDR2 YYEEEE. The CDR3 sequence: CASSFQQPNVLTF. The CDR3 DNA reads as TGTGCCAGCAGCTTTCAACAACCCAACGTCCTGACTTTC.

This clonotype is classed as medium-sized (0.01 to 0.1%). V gene TRBV7-2 combines with J gene TRBJ2-5; D assignment may be TRBD1 or TRBD2 (6 bases each). The CDR3 contains 15 residues. Germline V gives CDR1 SGHTA, CDR2 FQGNSA. The V end lost 4 bases, the J end lost 4 bases, and 16 bases lay between the germline ends. CDR3 sequence reads: CASSSRTGGPETQYF. The DNA of the CDR3 is TGTGCCAGCAGCTCTAGGACTGGGGGGCCAGAGACCCAGTACTTC.

In its sample, this clonotype ranks as large. The chain employs TRBV29-1 and TRBJ2-5; the match to TRBD2 covers 12 bases. Trimming took 5 bases from V and 5 from J; bases not matched to a gene: 0. The CDR3 is made up of 12 amino acids. Germline V gives CDR1 SQVTM, CDR2 ANQGSEA. CDR3 protein: CSVTSGGETQYF. In DNA, the CDR3 is TGCAGCGTTACTAGCGGGGGGGAGACCCAGTACTTC.

With respect to this clonotype: Sequence at one end of the junction differs from germline and may be a read error. The chain is built from TRBV4-3 and TRBJ1-2; unclear D gene. Germline V gives CDR1 LGHNA, CDR2 YSLEER. This CDR3 contains 13 residues. The CDR3 region has the DNA TGTGCCAGCAGCCAAGTGGTTGAGGATGGCTACACCTTC. Protein: CASSQVVEDGYTF.

There are a few counts of this clonotype. The chain couples TRBV6-5 to TRBJ1-6, with TRBD1 identical over 8 bases. Germline CDR1 reads MNHEY; CDR2 reads SVGAGI. The length of the CDR3 is 16 residues. V lost 6 bases and J lost 14; bases outside the gene matches: 18. CDR3 in amino acids: CASRPPGTGRPVALHF. The CDR3 bases are TGTGCCAGCAGACCCCCCGGGACAGGTCGTCCGGTGGCCCTCCACTTT.

A single count supports this clonotype. V gene TRBV20-1 combines with J gene TRBJ2-7; D gene ambiguous. Germline V gene data show CDR1 as DFQATT and CDR2 as SNEGSKA (reference sequence). The CDR3 has 14 residues. The V end was cut by 0 bases, the J end by 4 bases, with 13 bases between. The CDR3 sequence: CSARDVQFPYEQYF. Written as DNA, the CDR3 is TGCAGTGCTAGAGATGTACAGTTCCCGTACGAGCAGTACTTC.

Only a few counts were recorded for this clonotype. The chain links TRBV10-3 to TRBJ2-5; D gene uncertain. V was clipped by 3 bases and J by 5 bases, with 13 bases between them. The germline V gene encodes CDR1 ENHRY and CDR2 SYGVKD. This CDR3 has 14 amino acids. The CDR3 loop reads CAISEGLEAETQYF. CDR3 sequence (DNA): TGTGCCATCAGTGAAGGTCTCGAGGCGGAGACCCAGTACTTC.

The chain employs TRBV7-9 and TRBJ2-7; 12 bases fit TRBD2. CDR1 SEHNR and CDR2 FQNEAQ come from the germline V gene (reference sequence). Unmatched junction bases numbered 8, after V lost 5 bases and J lost 6 bases. CDR3 length: 15 residues. The CDR3 coding sequence is TGTGCCAGCAGCAAAGGGGGACTAGCGGGTACCGAGCAGTACTTC. This gives the protein CASSKGGLAGTEQYF.

This clonotype is judged medium-sized. This sequence joins TRBV29-1 and TRBJ1-1; 9 nucleotides match TRBD1. This CDR3 comprises 13 residues. V was clipped by 7 bases and J by 4 bases; unmatched bases: 7. Germline V gene data show CDR1 as SQVTM and CDR2 as ANQGSEA. The CDR3 here is CSDTGTGPTEAFF. The CDR3, as DNA: TGCAGCGATACCGGGACAGGGCCCACTGAAGCTTTCTTT.

This clonotype has just a few counts. The CDR3 DNA sequence: TGTGCCTGGAGACAGGGAAACGAGCAGTACTTC. It codes for CAWRQGNEQYF. The gene calls are TRBV30 and TRBJ2-7; possible D gene TRBD1, 6 bases. The CDR3 sequence is 11 residues long. Germline assignment: CDR1 GTSNPN and CDR2 SVGIG (reference sequence). Deletions cut 3 bases from V and 5 bases from J, with 8 bases between.

The table lists this clonotype with a few counts. The J gene is TRBJ1-6, the V gene TRBV27; 8 positions agree with TRBD1. The trim removed 5 bases at V and 1 base at J, leaving 7 bases unmatched. The V gene's germline CDR1 is MNHEY and CDR2 SMNVEV (reference sequence). This CDR3 comprises 17 residues. For the CDR3, the DNA is TGTGCCAGCAGTCCGTCCCGGGACAGGTCCTATAATTCACCCCTCCACTTT. As protein: CASSPSRDRSYNSPLHF.

About this clonotype itself: Its ends do not fully match the called genes, so a read error is possible. The chain couples TRBV6-4 to TRBJ1-6; D is possibly TRBD1 (6 bases). CDR1 is MRHNA and CDR2 is SNTAGT in the germline V gene. This CDR3 spans 15 amino acids. The CDR3 nucleotides read TGTGCCAGCAGTGAGACAGGAGGCTATAATTCACACCTCCACTTT. Amino acids: CASSETGGYNSHLHF.

The chain carries TRBV15 and TRBJ1-5; 7 nucleotides match TRBD1. CDR3 size: 15 residues. Unmatched junction bases numbered 5, after V lost 2 bases and J lost 4 bases. Per the germline V gene, CDR1 is LNHNV and CDR2 is YYDKDF (reference sequence). The CDR3 nucleotides are TGTGCCACCAGCAGAAGCGGGACAGCAAATCAGCCCCAGCATTTT. It encodes CATSRSGTANQPQHF.

The V and J genes are TRBV12-3 or TRBV12-4 and TRBJ1-1; D is ambiguous. The CDR3 spans 15 residues. Trimming stripped 3 bases from V and 1 base from J, with 12 bases between. CDR3: CASSFADLRNTEAFF. CDR3 DNA: TGTGCCAGCAGTTTCGCGGATCTTAGGAACACTGAAGCTTTCTTT.

As to this clonotype: The junction differs from germline at one of its ends, possibly a read error. The rearrangement uses TRBV5-6 and TRBJ2-7, with D unresolved. The CDR3 consists of 11 residues. The germline V gene has CDR1 SGHDT and CDR2 YYEEEE. CDR3 in DNA: TGCGCCAGCAGCCTACCTAGCGAGCAGTACTTC. Protein sequence: CASSLPSEQYF.

This chain links TRBV6-5 with TRBJ1-5, with D perhaps TRBD1 (6 bases). This CDR3 is built from 13 residues. V was trimmed by 8 bases and J by 3 bases, leaving 11 bases between them. In germline, CDR1 is MNHEY, CDR2 SVGAGI. The CDR3 sequence: CASVGQINQPQHF. Here the CDR3 DNA reads TGTGCCAGCGTAGGACAGATCAATCAGCCCCAGCATTTT.

The rearrangement uses TRBV6-5 and TRBJ1-3; TRBD1 is a possible D gene (6 bases). Trimming stripped 2 bases from V and 0 bases from J, with 14 bases between. CDR1 and CDR2 (germline): MNHEY, SVGAGI. This CDR3 contains 17 residues. The CDR3: CASSYGARGVSGNTIYF. The CDR3 nucleotides are TGTGCCAGCAGTTACGGGGCCAGGGGAGTCTCTGGAAACACCATATATTTT.

This sequence joins TRBV29-1 and TRBJ1-2; a possible D gene is TRBD1 (6 bases). Deletions cut 0 bases from V and 6 bases from J, with 23 bases between. Germline CDR1 SQVTM, CDR2 ANQGSEA. The CDR3 totals 17 residues. CDR3 bases: TGCAGCGTTGAAGACTTCGGCGGGGGGCGTATTAAGAATGGCTACACCTTC. Translation gives CSVEDFGGGRIKNGYTF.

This clonotype has a handful of counts. This chain uses TRBV12-3 or TRBV12-4 with TRBJ2-6; no firm D call. The CDR3 covers 15 residues. The V end lost 4 bases, the J end lost 1 base, and 8 bases lay between the germline ends. CDR3 amino acids: CASSSARSGANVLTF. The CDR3 DNA follows: TGTGCCAGCAGTTCAGCCAGATCTGGGGCCAACGTCCTGACTTTC.